Presented here are 12 T cell receptor beta chains from one specimen sequenced in a study of blood T cell repertoires in COVID-19. Clones were sequenced by immunoSEQ multiplex PCR, and TCRdb holds only the in-frame ones, with some missing. The sample shows 89,000 or so clones, roughly 96% of them seen only once. The sequenced sample consisted of peripheral blood. The receptors derive from a human donor with active COVID-19. The donor label of this sample is uncertain.

This chain joins TRBV7-9 and TRBJ2-4, with unresolved D. CDR1 SEHNR and CDR2 FQNEAQ come from the germline V gene (reference sequence). CDR3 length equals 16 residues. Trimming removed 5 bases from V and 0 bases from J, with 14 bases in between. CDR3 amino acids: CASSPYSNLAKNIQYF. As DNA, the CDR3 is TGTGCCAGCAGCCCCTACAGCAATCTAGCCAAAAACATTCAGTACTTC.

The gene calls are TRBV24-1 and TRBJ2-1; 15 positions match TRBD2. CDR3 length: 16 amino acids. Germline-derived CDR1 and CDR2 are KGHDR and SFDVKD. V shed 7 bases, J shed 9 bases, and the junction held 9 bases outside the gene matches. CDR3: CATSPSGTSGGSEQFF. DNA of the CDR3: TGTGCCACCAGCCCCTCCGGGACTAGCGGGGGGAGTGAGCAGTTCTTC.

The chain joins TRBV2 to TRBJ1-2; the match to TRBD1 covers 8 bases. Germline lookup yields CDR1 SNHLY and CDR2 FYNNEI. Trimming cost V 5 bases and J 4 bases; bases outside gene matches: 9. This CDR3 is 15 amino acids long. DNA of the CDR3: TGTGCCAGCAGTAAGGACGGGACAGGCCTCTATGGCTACACCTTC. Its protein product is CASSKDGTGLYGYTF.

The chain links TRBV19 to TRBJ2-6; TRBD1 might be the D (6 bases). Germline V CDR1 and CDR2: LNHDA, SQIVND (reference sequence). V was clipped by 8 bases and J by 2 bases, with 13 bases between them. This CDR3 has 15 amino acids. The CDR3 sequence: CASQQGLPGANVLTF. CDR3 in DNA: TGTGCCAGTCAACAGGGTCTTCCTGGGGCCAACGTCCTGACTTTC.

This chain links TRBV7-2 with TRBJ2-7; D is uncertain. CDR1 and CDR2 from the germline V gene are SGHTA and FQGNSA. The CDR3 extends over 11 amino acids. V was shortened by 6 bases and J by 0 bases, with 3 bases between the two germline ends. CDR3 DNA sequence: TGTGCCAGCAGGGCCTCCTACGAGCAGTACTTC. It specifies CASRASYEQYF. The entire variable domain, with the rest obtained from reference TRBV7-2 and TRBJ2-7, is as follows: GAGVSQSPSNKVTEKGKDVELRCDPISGHTALYWYRQSLGQGLEFLIYFQGNSAPDKSGLPSDRFSAERTGGSVSTLTIQRTQQEDSAVYLCASRASYEQYFGPGTRLTVT.

The V gene is TRBV19, the J gene TRBJ1-5; tentative D call: TRBD1 (5 bases). This CDR3 comprises 13 residues. Germline V lookup: CDR1 LNHDA, CDR2 SQIVND (reference sequence). V was cut by 8 bases and J by 2 bases, with 10 bases left in between. The CDR3 sequence: CASAGLGNQPQHF. CDR3 DNA sequence: TGTGCCAGTGCAGGGTTGGGCAATCAGCCCCAGCATTTT.

This rearrangement joins TRBV28 to TRBJ1-2, with a possible D match to TRBD1 (6 bases). Per the germline V gene, CDR1 is MDHEN and CDR2 is SYDVKM. This CDR3 is 13 amino acids long. V was trimmed by 7 bases and J by 2 bases, leaving 11 bases between them. The CDR3 DNA is TGTGCCAGCAAACGGACAGCCAACTATGGCTACACCTTC. Amino acids: CASKRTANYGYTF.

The chain is built from TRBV29-1 and TRBJ2-7; TRBD2 might be the D (6 bases). Trimming left V 8 bases short and J 6 bases short, with 14 bases between. CDR3 length: 11 amino acids. Germline CDR1 reads SQVTM; CDR2 reads ANQGSEA. CDR3: CSYGEGGEQYF. As DNA, the CDR3 is TGCAGCTACGGAGAGGGAGGCGAGCAGTACTTC.

As for this clone: The junction and the germline gene differ at one end; a read error may be behind it. The chain has TRBV28 and TRBJ2-7; maybe TRBD1 (6 bases). Germline CDR1 is MDHEN and CDR2 is SYDVKM. CDR3 length: 12 amino acids. In DNA, the CDR3 is TGTGCCAGCAGTTTATTTCCCGGACAGATGAATTTC. Residues: CASSLFPGQMNF.

The chain is built from TRBV6-6 and TRBJ1-2, with TRBD1 matching over 8 bases. Germline assignment: CDR1 MNHNY and CDR2 SVGAGI (reference sequence). The CDR3 has 13 amino acids. The V and J ends lost 2 bases and 8 bases, in that order; junction bases with no gene match: 4. The CDR3 protein is CASSYGQGGGYTF. The DNA for the CDR3 is TGTGCCAGCAGTTACGGACAGGGCGGGGGCTACACCTTC.

The chain employs TRBV12-5 and TRBJ1-4, with 7 nucleotides matching TRBD1. Per germline, CDR1 LGHNT and CDR2 FRNRAP. This CDR3 contains 15 residues. V dropped 5 bases and J dropped 8; count of bases not matched to a gene: 11. The CDR3 bases are TGTGCTAGTGGTCAAAGAAGGGGGCTTGACGAAAAACTGTTTTTT. It yields the protein CASGQRRGLDEKLFF.

The rearrangement links TRBV7-2 to TRBJ2-2; 10 bases match TRBD2. J was trimmed by 0 bases and V by 0 bases; bases with no gene match: 1. Germline lookup yields CDR1 SGHTA and CDR2 FQGNSA. The CDR3 extends over 17 amino acids. In DNA form, the CDR3 reads TGTGCCAGCAGCTTAGCACTAGCGGGGTCGAACACCGGGGAGCTGTTTTTT. This codes for CASSLALAGSNTGELFF.